What follows is one T cell receptor (beta chain) and its context. The entry originates in a study of T-cell memory formation after mild COVID-19. Via MiXCR, TCRdb re-called the 5' RACE reads, giving one row per CDR3 protein. The sample lists 450,000 or so distinct CDR3 sequences, about 23% occurring once. What was sequenced was PBMCs or a T cell subset sorted from them (not recorded which). This sequence was found in an adult woman who had mild COVID-19 (a few samples of this study predate the infection). Cell type and time point are not known.

The CDR3: CASSGQGIGDSPLHF. Written as DNA, the CDR3 is TGCGCCAGCAGCGGACAGGGTATCGGAGATTCACCCCTCCACTTT. This sequence joins TRBV5-1 and TRBJ1-6; TRBD1 matches at 8 bases. The CDR3 has 15 residues. V gave up 4 bases and J gave up 8 bases; unmatched junction bases: 8. Germline CDR1 reads SGHRS; CDR2 reads YFSETQ.